This entry concerns a single T cell receptor (beta chain). These data come from a study of T cells in pancreatic ductal adenocarcinoma. Surgery without prior neoadjuvant therapy was the treatment of the selected pancreatic ductal adenocarcinoma patients. The protocol was immunoSEQ multiplex PCR, while the TCRdb copy is restricted to in-frame clones and leaves out a portion. In the table there are about 100,000 clones, nearly 95% of which are singletons. The source of this sequence is a human donor with pancreatic ductal adenocarcinoma. The sequenced sample was PBMCs.

The CDR3 loop reads CASDRGLYNEQFF. DNA for the CDR3: TGTGCCAGCGACAGGGGACTCTACAATGAGCAGTTCTTC. The chain couples TRBV7-9 to TRBJ2-1, with 8 bases fitting TRBD1. CDR1 and CDR2 from the germline V gene are SEHNR and FQNEAQ (reference sequence). The CDR3 extends over 13 amino acids. Germline trimming cut 8 bases from V and 3 bases from J; bases unmatched to any gene: 3. The complete variable domain, with remaining parts taken from reference TRBV7-9 and TRBJ2-1, reads DTGVSQNPRHKITKRGQNVTFRCDPISEHNRLYWYRQTLGQGPEFLTYFQNEAQLEKSRLLSDRFSAERPKGSFSTLEIQRTEQGDSAMYLCASDRGLYNEQFFGPGTRLTVL.